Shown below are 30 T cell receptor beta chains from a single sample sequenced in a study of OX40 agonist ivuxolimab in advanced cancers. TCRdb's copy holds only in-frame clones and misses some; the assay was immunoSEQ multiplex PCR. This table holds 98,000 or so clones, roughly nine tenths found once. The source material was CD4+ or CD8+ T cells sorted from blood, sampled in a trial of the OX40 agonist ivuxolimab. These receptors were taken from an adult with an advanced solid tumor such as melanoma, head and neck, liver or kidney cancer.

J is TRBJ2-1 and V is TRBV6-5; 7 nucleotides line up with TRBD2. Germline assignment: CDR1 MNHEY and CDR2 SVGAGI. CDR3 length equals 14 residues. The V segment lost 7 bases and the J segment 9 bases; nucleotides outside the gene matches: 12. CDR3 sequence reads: CASKGVRERVEQFF. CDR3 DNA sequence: TGTGCCAGCAAAGGGGTGCGGGAGCGGGTTGAGCAGTTCTTC.

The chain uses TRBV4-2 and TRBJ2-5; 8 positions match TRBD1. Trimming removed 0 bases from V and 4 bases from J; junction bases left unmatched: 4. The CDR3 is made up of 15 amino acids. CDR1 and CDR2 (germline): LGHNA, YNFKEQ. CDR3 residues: CASSQETGGGETQYF. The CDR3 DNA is TGTGCCAGCAGCCAAGAAACAGGGGGAGGAGAGACCCAGTACTTC.

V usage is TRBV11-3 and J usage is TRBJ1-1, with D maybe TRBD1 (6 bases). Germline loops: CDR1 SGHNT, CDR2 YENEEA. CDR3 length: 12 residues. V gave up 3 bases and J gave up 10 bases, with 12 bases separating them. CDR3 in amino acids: CASSFQGRGAFF. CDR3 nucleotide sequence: TGTGCCAGCAGCTTCCAGGGGCGAGGAGCTTTCTTT.

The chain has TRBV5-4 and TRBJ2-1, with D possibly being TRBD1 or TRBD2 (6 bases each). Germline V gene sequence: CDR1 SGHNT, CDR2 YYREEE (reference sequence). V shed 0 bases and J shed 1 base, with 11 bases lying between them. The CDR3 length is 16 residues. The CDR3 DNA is TGTGCCAGCAGCTTGGAGGGGGGAATTTCCTACAATGAGCAGTTCTTC. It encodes CASSLEGGISYNEQFF.

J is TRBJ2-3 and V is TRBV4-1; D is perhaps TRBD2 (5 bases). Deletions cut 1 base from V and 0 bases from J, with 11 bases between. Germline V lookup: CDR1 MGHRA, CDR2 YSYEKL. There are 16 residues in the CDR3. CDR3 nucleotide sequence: TGCGCCAGCAGCCAAGGGGCTAGCTCAAGCACAGATACGCAGTATTTT. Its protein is CASSQGASSSTDTQYF.

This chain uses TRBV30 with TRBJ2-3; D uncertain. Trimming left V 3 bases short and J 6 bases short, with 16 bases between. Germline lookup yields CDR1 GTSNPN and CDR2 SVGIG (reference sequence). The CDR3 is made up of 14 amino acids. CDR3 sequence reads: CAWRATVERDTQYF. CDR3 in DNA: TGTGCCTGGAGGGCGACCGTAGAACGGGATACGCAGTATTTT.

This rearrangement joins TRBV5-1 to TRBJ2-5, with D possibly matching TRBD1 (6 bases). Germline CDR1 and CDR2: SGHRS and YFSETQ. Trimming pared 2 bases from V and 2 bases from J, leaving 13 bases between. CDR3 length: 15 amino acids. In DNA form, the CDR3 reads TGCGCCAGCAGCTTCCAGACAGGCATACAAGAGACCCAGTACTTC. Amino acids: CASSFQTGIQETQYF.

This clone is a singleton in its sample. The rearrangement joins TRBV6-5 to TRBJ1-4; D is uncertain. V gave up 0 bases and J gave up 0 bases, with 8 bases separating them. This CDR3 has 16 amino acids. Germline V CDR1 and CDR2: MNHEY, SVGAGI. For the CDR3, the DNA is TGTGCCAGCAGTTACTCGGGAACACCAACTAATGAAAAACTGTTTTTT. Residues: CASSYSGTPTNEKLFF.

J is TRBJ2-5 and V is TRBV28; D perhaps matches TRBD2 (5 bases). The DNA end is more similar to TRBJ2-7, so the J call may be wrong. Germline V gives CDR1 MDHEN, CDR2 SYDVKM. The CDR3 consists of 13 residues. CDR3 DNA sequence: TGTGCCAGCACCTCGAGCGGATCCTACGAGCAGTACTTC. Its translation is CASTSSGSYEQYF.

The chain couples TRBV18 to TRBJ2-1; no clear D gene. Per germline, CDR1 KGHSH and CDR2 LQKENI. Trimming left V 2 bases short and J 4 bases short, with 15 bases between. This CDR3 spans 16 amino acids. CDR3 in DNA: TGTGCCAGCTCACCAGGTGGCAGCCCCTCTTACAATGAGCAGTTCTTC. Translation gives CASSPGGSPSYNEQFF.

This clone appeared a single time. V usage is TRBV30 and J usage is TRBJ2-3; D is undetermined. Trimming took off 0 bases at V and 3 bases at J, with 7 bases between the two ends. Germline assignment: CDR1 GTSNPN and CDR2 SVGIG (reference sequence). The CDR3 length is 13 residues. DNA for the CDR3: TGTGCCTGGAGTGTAAGGGTTACAGATACGCAGTATTTT. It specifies CAWSVRVTDTQYF.

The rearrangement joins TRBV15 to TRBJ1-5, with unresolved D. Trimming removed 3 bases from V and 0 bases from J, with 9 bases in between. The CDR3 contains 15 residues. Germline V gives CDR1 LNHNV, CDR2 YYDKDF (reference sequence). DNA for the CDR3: TGTGCCACCAGCAGGGAGGGCAATAGCAATCAGCCCCAGCATTTT. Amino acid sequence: CATSREGNSNQPQHF.

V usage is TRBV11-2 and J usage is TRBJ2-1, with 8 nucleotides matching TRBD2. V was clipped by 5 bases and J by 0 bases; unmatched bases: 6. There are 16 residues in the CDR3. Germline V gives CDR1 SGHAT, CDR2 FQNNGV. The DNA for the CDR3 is TGTGCCAGCAGCCCGATTAGCGGGGACTCCTACAATGAGCAGTTCTTC. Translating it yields CASSPISGDSYNEQFF.

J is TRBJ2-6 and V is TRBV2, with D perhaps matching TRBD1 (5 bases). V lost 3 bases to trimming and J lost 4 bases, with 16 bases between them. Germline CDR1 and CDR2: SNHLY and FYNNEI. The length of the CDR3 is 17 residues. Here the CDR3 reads CASSDKGWRQGANVLTF. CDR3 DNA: TGTGCCAGCAGTGATAAGGGGTGGAGACAGGGGGCCAACGTCCTGACTTTC.

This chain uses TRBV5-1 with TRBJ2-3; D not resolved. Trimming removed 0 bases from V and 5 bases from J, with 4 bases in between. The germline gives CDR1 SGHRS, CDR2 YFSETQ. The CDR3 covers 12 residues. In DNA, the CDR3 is TGCGCCAGCAGCTTGGATGGAGATACGCAGTATTTT. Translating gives CASSLDGDTQYF.

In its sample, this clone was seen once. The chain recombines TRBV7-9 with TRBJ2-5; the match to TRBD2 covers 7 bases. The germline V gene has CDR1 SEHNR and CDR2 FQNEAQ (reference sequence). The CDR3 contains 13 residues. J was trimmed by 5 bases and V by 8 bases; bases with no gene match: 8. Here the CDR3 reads CASDLGGRETQYF. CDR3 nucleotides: TGTGCCAGCGACTTGGGAGGGCGGGAGACCCAGTACTTC.

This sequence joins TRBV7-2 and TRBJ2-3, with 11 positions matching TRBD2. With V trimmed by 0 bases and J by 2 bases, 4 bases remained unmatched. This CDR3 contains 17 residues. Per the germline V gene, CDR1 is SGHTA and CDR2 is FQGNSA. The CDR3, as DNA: TGTGCCAGCAGCTTAGCCGGGACTAGCGGTCTCACAGATACGCAGTATTTT. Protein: CASSLAGTSGLTDTQYF.

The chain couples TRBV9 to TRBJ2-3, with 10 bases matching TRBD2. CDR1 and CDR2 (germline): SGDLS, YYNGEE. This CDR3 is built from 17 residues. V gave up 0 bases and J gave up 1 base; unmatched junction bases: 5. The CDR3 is CASSVEVAGGRTDTQYF. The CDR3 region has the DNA TGTGCCAGCAGCGTAGAGGTAGCGGGAGGTCGCACAGATACGCAGTATTTT.

CDR3 nucleotides: TGCAGCGTTGATCAAGACAGGGGGACCTACAATGAGCAGTTCTTC. It encodes CSVDQDRGTYNEQFF. This chain connects TRBV29-1 to TRBJ2-1; 9 bases agree with TRBD1. In germline, CDR1 is SQVTM, CDR2 ANQGSEA. The CDR3 is 15 amino acids. V was pared by 3 bases and J by 2 bases, with 5 bases of the junction left unmatched.

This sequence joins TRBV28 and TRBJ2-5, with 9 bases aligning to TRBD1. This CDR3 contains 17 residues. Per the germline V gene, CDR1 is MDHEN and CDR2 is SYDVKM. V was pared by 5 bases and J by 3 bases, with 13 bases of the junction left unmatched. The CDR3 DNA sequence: TGTGCCAGCAGTCCCCCTGGGGTGAGGGACAGGGAAGAGACCCAGTACTTC. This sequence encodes CASSPPGVRDREETQYF.

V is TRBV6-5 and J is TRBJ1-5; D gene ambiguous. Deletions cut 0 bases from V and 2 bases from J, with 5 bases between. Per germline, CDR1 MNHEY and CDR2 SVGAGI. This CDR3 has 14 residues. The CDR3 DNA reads TGTGCCAGCAGTTACTCCGAAGGCAATCAGCCCCAGCATTTT. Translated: CASSYSEGNQPQHF.

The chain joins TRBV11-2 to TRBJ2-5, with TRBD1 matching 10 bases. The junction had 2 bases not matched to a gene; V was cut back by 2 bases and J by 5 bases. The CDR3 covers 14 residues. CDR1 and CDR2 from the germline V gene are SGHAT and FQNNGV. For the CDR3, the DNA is TGTGCCAGCAGCTTACCGGGACAGGGGGAGACCCAGTACTTC. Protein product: CASSLPGQGETQYF.

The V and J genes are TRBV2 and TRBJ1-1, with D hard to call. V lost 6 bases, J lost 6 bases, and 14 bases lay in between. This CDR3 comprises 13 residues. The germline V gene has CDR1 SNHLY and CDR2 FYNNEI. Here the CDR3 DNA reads TGTGCCAGCAGGGATACATTCTTCGCTGAAGCTTTCTTT. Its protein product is CASRDTFFAEAFF.

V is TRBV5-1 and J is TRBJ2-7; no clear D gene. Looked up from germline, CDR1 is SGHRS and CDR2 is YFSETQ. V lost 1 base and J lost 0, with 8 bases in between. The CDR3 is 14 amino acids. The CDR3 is CASSLTGYSYEQYF. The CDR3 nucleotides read TGCGCCAGCAGCTTGACTGGATACTCCTACGAGCAGTACTTC.

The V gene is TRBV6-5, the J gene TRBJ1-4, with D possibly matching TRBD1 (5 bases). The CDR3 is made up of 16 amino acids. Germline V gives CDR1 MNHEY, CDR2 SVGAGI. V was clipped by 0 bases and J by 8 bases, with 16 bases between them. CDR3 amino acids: CASSYSAGGPVEKLFF. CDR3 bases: TGTGCCAGCAGTTACTCGGCCGGGGGTCCCGTCGAAAAACTGTTTTTT.

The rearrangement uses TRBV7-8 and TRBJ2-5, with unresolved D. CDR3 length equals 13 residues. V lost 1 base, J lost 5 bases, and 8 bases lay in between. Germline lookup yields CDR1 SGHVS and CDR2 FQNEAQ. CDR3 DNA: TGTGCCAGCAGCTTAGGCAGGCAGGAGACCCAGTACTTC. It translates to CASSLGRQETQYF.

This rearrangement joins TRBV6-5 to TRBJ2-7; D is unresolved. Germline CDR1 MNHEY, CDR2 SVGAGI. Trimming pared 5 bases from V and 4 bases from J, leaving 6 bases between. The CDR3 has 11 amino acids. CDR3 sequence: CASSTQYEQYF. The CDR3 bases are TGTGCCAGCAGTACCCAATACGAGCAGTACTTC.

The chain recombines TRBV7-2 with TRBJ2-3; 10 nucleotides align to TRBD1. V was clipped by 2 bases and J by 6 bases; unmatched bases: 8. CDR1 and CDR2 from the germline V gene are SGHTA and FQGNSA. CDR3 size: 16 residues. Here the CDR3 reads CASSLRSGTGEDTQYF. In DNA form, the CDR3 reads TGTGCCAGCAGCTTAAGGTCCGGGACAGGGGAGGATACGCAGTATTTT. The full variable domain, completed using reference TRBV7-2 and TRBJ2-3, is GAGVSQSPSNKVTEKGKDVELRCDPISGHTALYWYRQSLGQGLEFLIYFQGNSAPDKSGLPSDRFSAERTGGSVSTLTIQRTQQEDSAVYLCASSLRSGTGEDTQYFGPGTRLTVL.

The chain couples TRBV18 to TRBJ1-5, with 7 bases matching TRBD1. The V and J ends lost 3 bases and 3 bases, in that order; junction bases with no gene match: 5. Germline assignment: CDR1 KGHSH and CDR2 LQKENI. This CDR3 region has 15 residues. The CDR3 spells CASSPRQGVNQPQHF. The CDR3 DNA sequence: TGTGCCAGCTCACCTCGTCAGGGGGTCAATCAGCCCCAGCATTTT. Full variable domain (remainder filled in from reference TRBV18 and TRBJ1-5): NAGVMQNPRHLVRRRGQEARLRCSPMKGHSHVYWYRQLPEEGLKFMVYLQKENIIDESGMPKERFSAEFPKEGPSILRIQQVVRGDSAAYFCASSPRQGVNQPQHFGDGTRLSIL.

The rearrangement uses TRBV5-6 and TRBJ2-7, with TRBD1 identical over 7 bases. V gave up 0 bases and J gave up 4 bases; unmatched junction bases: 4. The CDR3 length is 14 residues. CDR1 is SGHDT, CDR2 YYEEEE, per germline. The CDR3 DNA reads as TGTGCCAGCAGCTTGGGACAGGGTAATTACGAGCAGTACTTC. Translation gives CASSLGQGNYEQYF.